Detailed here is one T cell receptor beta chain. As yet, its antigen is unknown. CDR1 is SGDLS and CDR2 is YYNGEE in the germline V gene. The CDR3 loop spans 13 amino acids. Trimming pared 0 bases from V and 7 bases from J, leaving 7 bases between. The method was immunoSEQ multiplex PCR; TCRdb's version includes in-frame clones alone and lacks a portion of them. This sample has about 190,000 clones; about 86% occur once, and the top ten carry about 2.8%. This sample was included in a study of cytomegalovirus exposure and HLA in healthy donors. Study-wide results and caveats: It was found in a later analysis that first-cohort TCR clusters tended to co-occur in the 90 to 150 validation repertoires.

The donors were in the approximately 120-subject validation cohort; that cohort was separate from the roughly 660-subject first cohort. The chain uses TRBV9 and TRBJ2-2, with D unclear. The sequence was obtained from a woman under 30 in good health and CMV-seropositive. Source material: PBMCs. The CDR3 protein is CASSVEGGGELFF. The CDR3 DNA follows: TGTGCCAGCAGCGTAGAAGGCGGCGGGGAGCTGTTTTTT.